Shown below are 24 T cell receptor beta chains from a single sample sequenced in a study of OX40 agonist ivuxolimab in advanced cancers. Produced via immunoSEQ multiplex PCR; TCRdb's table is partial and in-frame only. Of around 51,000 clones in the sample, roughly 84% were seen once. Sequencing used CD4+ or CD8+ T cells sorted from blood, obtained in a trial of the OX40 agonist ivuxolimab. The receptors come from an adult with an advanced solid tumor such as melanoma, head and neck, liver or kidney cancer.

The chain has TRBV7-8 and TRBJ2-7; 9 bases align to TRBD2. Germline V lookup: CDR1 SGHVS, CDR2 FQNEAQ. This CDR3 contains 15 residues. V lost 5 bases and J lost 5; bases outside the gene matches: 10. CDR3 sequence: CASSLGGGGAHEQYF. CDR3 sequence (DNA): TGTGCCAGCAGCCTCGGCGGCGGGGGGGCCCACGAGCAGTACTTC.

The CDR3 nucleotides read TGTGCCAGCAGCCCCGGTACTACTAGCGGGGGGGGTTGGCGCGGTGAGCAGTTCTTC. Encoded protein: CASSPGTTSGGGWRGEQFF. V and J are TRBV11-3 and TRBJ2-1, with TRBD2 matching 13 bases. CDR3 size: 19 residues. Germline V CDR1 and CDR2: SGHNT, YENEEA. Trimming at V came to 5 bases and at J to 9 bases, leaving 19 bases not matched to a gene.

The DNA for the CDR3 is TGTGCCAGCAGACCAACAGGTTTGAACACTGAAGCTTTCTTT. It codes for CASRPTGLNTEAFF. This sequence joins TRBV2 and TRBJ1-1; a possible D gene is TRBD1 (5 bases). The V and J ends lost 6 bases and 0 bases respectively, with 11 bases between them. From germline, CDR1 is SNHLY and CDR2 FYNNEI. The CDR3 totals 14 residues.

This clone was observed a single time. This chain uses TRBV9 with TRBJ1-1, with D uncertain. The CDR3 extends over 16 amino acids. V lost 0 bases and J lost 0, with 12 bases in between. CDR1 and CDR2 (germline): SGDLS, YYNGEE. CDR3 loop: CASSVGTSNMNTEAFF. CDR3 sequence (DNA): TGTGCCAGCAGCGTAGGGACCTCAAACATGAACACTGAAGCTTTCTTT.

V usage is TRBV13 and J usage is TRBJ1-4, with D possibly TRBD1 on 5 matching bases. The CDR3 loop spans 14 amino acids. The germline CDR1 and CDR2 sequences are PRHDT and FYEKMQ (reference sequence). V dropped 2 bases and J dropped 6 bases, with 10 bases sitting between them. CDR3 bases: TGTGCCAGCAGCTTAAGGGGAATCGATGAAAAACTGTTTTTT. This sequence encodes CASSLRGIDEKLFF.

The chain recombines TRBV2 with TRBJ2-5; a possible D gene is TRBD2 (6 bases). The length of the CDR3 is 14 residues. CDR1 SNHLY and CDR2 FYNNEI come from the germline V gene. V gave up 8 bases and J gave up 11 bases, with 24 bases separating them. The CDR3 DNA reads TGTGCCAGCCGACCCCAACCAGGATCCCGGGAGCAGTACTTC. Encoded protein: CASRPQPGSREQYF.

This chain connects TRBV5-4 to TRBJ1-2; 9 bases are a match to TRBD1. Germline V lookup: CDR1 SGHNT, CDR2 YYREEE (reference sequence). V gave up 6 bases and J gave up 3 bases; unmatched junction bases: 18. This CDR3 spans 18 amino acids. DNA for the CDR3: TGTGCCAGCACCCAGGCGACCGGGACAGGGATTTCCTACTATGGCTACACCTTC. Protein sequence: CASTQATGTGISYYGYTF. Using reference TRBV5-4 and TRBJ1-2 for the parts outside the CDR3, the full variable domain is ETGVTQSPTHLIKTRGQQVTLRCSSQSGHNTVSWYQQALGQGPQFIFQYYREEENGRGNFPPRFSGLQFPNYSSELNVNALELDDSALYLCASTQATGTGISYYGYTFGSGTRLTVV.

This clone came up a few times. The chain combines TRBV6-5 with TRBJ1-6; D is possibly TRBD1 (5 bases). This CDR3 comprises 13 residues. Germline CDR1 is MNHEY and CDR2 is SVGAGI. V was cut by 6 bases and J by 6 bases, with 9 bases left in between. The CDR3 bases are TGTGCCAGCAGCGGACACCCTAATTCACCCCTCCACTTT. It codes for CASSGHPNSPLHF.

The genes are TRBV9 and TRBJ1-5; 11 nucleotides line up with TRBD1. The trim removed 3 bases at V and 6 bases at J, leaving 2 bases unmatched. Germline V CDR1 and CDR2: SGDLS, YYNGEE. The CDR3 is 14 residues long. The CDR3, as DNA: TGTGCCAGCAGCGCCGGGACAGGGGGTCAGCCCCAGCATTTT. As protein: CASSAGTGGQPQHF.

The chain combines TRBV30 with TRBJ1-1, with 9 positions matching TRBD1. This CDR3 is 15 amino acids long. J was trimmed by 4 bases and V by 8 bases; bases with no gene match: 14. The germline CDR1 and CDR2 sequences are GTSNPN and SVGIG (reference sequence). Here the CDR3 DNA reads TGTGCCCCGAGGCAACAGGGGGCGCGGAGCACTGAAGCTTTCTTT. It yields the protein CAPRQQGARSTEAFF.

This clone was seen a handful of times. The rearrangement joins TRBV7-9 to TRBJ2-5, with a tentative D call TRBD1 (5 bases). The CDR3 extends over 14 amino acids. CDR1 is SEHNR, CDR2 FQNEAQ, per germline (reference sequence). Trimming cost V 2 bases and J 5 bases, with 12 bases left between them. The CDR3, as DNA: TGTGCCAGCAGCTTAAGGGGTTCGGAGGAGACCCAGTACTTC. Translated: CASSLRGSEETQYF.

The V gene is TRBV19, the J gene TRBJ2-2, with D hard to call. CDR1 and CDR2 (germline): LNHDA, SQIVND (reference sequence). The CDR3 is 14 residues long. V was pared by 5 bases and J by 5 bases, with 12 bases between. DNA for the CDR3: TGTGCCAGTAGTCGGCAGGCAGCGACCGGGGAGCTGTTTTTT. Protein: CASSRQAATGELFF.

The CDR3 DNA is TGTGCCAGCAGTTACTCGCGGACAGGGGGCGGCTATGGCTACACCTTC. Its translation is CASSYSRTGGGYGYTF. The chain couples TRBV6-5 to TRBJ1-2, with 11 bases aligning to TRBD1. V lost 0 bases to trimming and J lost 4 bases; unmatched junction nucleotides: 4. The CDR3 is made up of 16 amino acids. Per germline, CDR1 MNHEY and CDR2 SVGAGI.

The V gene is TRBV20-1, the J gene TRBJ2-5; no clear D. Germline V lookup: CDR1 DFQATT, CDR2 SNEGSKA (reference sequence). This CDR3 contains 11 residues. The ends were cut back, 3 bases at V and 5 bases at J, with 7 bases in the middle. The CDR3 DNA reads as TGCAGTGCTAGCCCTCTGGAGACCCAGTACTTC. Translating it yields CSASPLETQYF.

The chain carries TRBV7-6 and TRBJ2-1, with TRBD2 matching 14 bases. With V trimmed by 4 bases and J by 10 bases, 9 bases remained unmatched. The CDR3 has 16 residues. From germline, CDR1 is SGHVS and CDR2 FNYEAQ. CDR3 DNA sequence: TGTGCCAGCAGCTCGACTAGCGGGGGGGTCCCCGCGGAGCAGTTCTTC. Residues: CASSSTSGGVPAEQFF.

The V and J genes are TRBV19 and TRBJ2-3; 9 bases match TRBD2. V gave up 2 bases and J gave up 4 bases; unmatched junction bases: 7. Germline CDR1 and CDR2: LNHDA and SQIVND (reference sequence). This CDR3 spans 16 amino acids. CDR3 nucleotide sequence: TGTGCCAGTAGTATAAGGGCTAGCGGGGCCGCAGATACGCAGTATTTT. This codes for CASSIRASGAADTQYF.

The rearrangement links TRBV15 to TRBJ2-3; 7 positions agree with TRBD2. V gave up 0 bases and J gave up 1 base; unmatched junction bases: 1. The CDR3 consists of 15 residues. Germline V gives CDR1 LNHNV, CDR2 YYDKDF (reference sequence). The CDR3 loop reads CATSRDTSGTDTQYF. The CDR3, as DNA: TGTGCCACCAGCAGAGATACTAGCGGCACAGATACGCAGTATTTT.

A few counts support this clone. The CDR3 reads CASRERPKYEQYF. CDR3 DNA: TGTGCCAGCAGGGAGAGACCAAAATACGAGCAGTACTTC. V gene TRBV2 combines with J gene TRBJ2-7; D gene ambiguous. This CDR3 has 13 amino acids. Germline CDR1 is SNHLY and CDR2 is FYNNEI. V lost 6 bases and J lost 4, with 13 bases in between.

This chain connects TRBV6-1 to TRBJ1-2; D gene uncertain. Between the trimmed V and J ends, which lost 3 bases and 2 bases, there was a span of 22 bases. In germline, CDR1 is MNHNS, CDR2 SASEGT. The CDR3 spans 18 residues. This CDR3 reads CASSDYVFGEARNYGYTF. The CDR3, as DNA: TGTGCCAGCAGTGATTACGTATTCGGAGAAGCCCGGAACTATGGCTACACCTTC.

The chain links TRBV9 to TRBJ2-2, with 7 bases lining up with TRBD2. This CDR3 is built from 16 residues. With V trimmed by 2 bases and J by 0 bases, 4 bases remained unmatched. Germline-derived CDR1 and CDR2 are SGDLS and YYNGEE. The CDR3 spells CASSVRLASNTGELFF. The CDR3 region has the DNA TGTGCCAGCAGCGTGCGACTAGCCTCGAACACCGGGGAGCTGTTTTTT.

The V gene is TRBV6-6, the J gene TRBJ1-4; D perhaps matches TRBD1 (6 bases). Germline assignment: CDR1 MNHNY and CDR2 SVGAGI (reference sequence). V shed 6 bases and J shed 2 bases, with 10 bases lying between them. The CDR3 loop spans 14 amino acids. DNA of the CDR3: TGTGCCAGCAGACGCCAGGGGACTAATGAAAAACTGTTTTTT. Translating gives CASRRQGTNEKLFF.

The V gene is TRBV19, the J gene TRBJ2-7; tentative D call: TRBD1 (6 bases). This CDR3 has 13 residues. Germline-derived CDR1 and CDR2 are LNHDA and SQIVND (reference sequence). V was pared by 5 bases and J by 2 bases, with 10 bases between. The CDR3 here is CASSFTGTYEQYF. CDR3 sequence (DNA): TGTGCCAGTAGTTTCACAGGGACCTACGAGCAGTACTTC.

The CDR3 DNA follows: TGTGCCAGCAGTCAGAGCAGGGTCATGAACACTGAAGCTTTCTTT. As protein: CASSQSRVMNTEAFF. This rearrangement joins TRBV6-5 to TRBJ1-1; D may be TRBD1 (5 bases). Trimming removed 5 bases at V and 0 bases at J, with 13 bases between. Germline lookup yields CDR1 MNHEY and CDR2 SVGAGI. The CDR3 length is 15 residues.

This chain joins TRBV7-8 and TRBJ2-2; 7 nucleotides agree with TRBD1. The ends lost 1 base at V and 5 bases at J; junction bases unmatched: 7. The CDR3 runs to 16 residues. CDR1 is SGHVS, CDR2 FQNEAQ, per germline. CDR3 DNA: TGTGCCAGCAGCTTAGGAGGGGGCCCCGGGACCGGGGAGCTGTTTTTT. Residues: CASSLGGGPGTGELFF.